Reported below is one TCR beta chain. Its antigen is currently not known. No clone much larger than this one lies a single base away; base qualities are absent. A second Seattle source provided samples from volunteer blood donors who had recovered from COVID-19. Whole blood was collected in K2EDTA tubes by collaborating institutions according to the institutions' own protocols. For TCRbeta analysis, collaborators shipped samples in one of three forms: frozen whole blood, isolated PBMCs, or DNA extracted from either of those sample types. The immunoSEQ Assay, a bias-controlled multiplex PCR, was used to amplify TCRbeta CDR3 regions from genomic DNA. The authors' pipeline ran thus. The number of nucleated cells in each sample was estimated from the amplification of reference gene primers within the assay. To quantify the absolute abundance of each unique TCRbeta CDR3 rearrangement, sequence reads were collapsed and filtered. For each sample, productive Simpson clonality was calculated as the square root of Simpson's diversity index over productive rearrangements. TCRdb retrieved this table from immuneACCESS and kept in-frame rearrangements only. Not all clones are present; in checked studies, unresolved V genes account for under half, and no reason is known for the remainder. That table is the source of V, J and clone size, and D and trimming were worked out from the DNA. The sample table contains about 180,000 clones; only one count was recorded for 80% to 90% of them. 1.5% to 2% of the sample rests with the top ten.

These data come from a study of blood T cell repertoires in COVID-19 (dated by TCRdb to 2020 to 2022). About the study as a whole: Samples covering the acute and convalescent phases of COVID-19 were provided by collaborators in the United States, Italy and Spain. The material from the prospective study consisted of cDNA or gDNA derived from T cells, B-cell-depleted T cells, or PBMCs. Deeply sampled blood TCRbeta repertoires from subjects exposed to, actively infected with, or recovered from COVID-19 were included in the dataset. The repertoires were released in a freely available public database meant as a resource for research on the immune response to SARS-CoV-2. The samples were drawn from the first 160 participants of the ongoing ImmuneRACE study and from under 1,500 subjects provided by 6 global collaborators. The sample metadata nearly always contained a de-identified subject ID, COVID-19 status, age in years and sex. Where available, HLA class I and class II types were taken from metadata supplied by the sample provider and were not determined by assay-based typing. On the study overall, not on this receptor specifically: Clinical and demographic metadata were provided uncurated, with the amount varying by source and participant.

CDR1 LNHDA and CDR2 SQIVND were looked up in the germline V gene (reference sequence). The V and J ends are trimmed by 5 bases and 4 bases, leaving 24 bases between them. The CDR3 sequence holds 19 residues, the cysteine and phenylalanine included. Only CDR3 DNA is held: 57 bases, read in frame from base 1. Rearrangement joined TRBV19 to TRBJ2-6; TRBD2 might be the D gene, on 6 matching bases. The source material was peripheral blood. This receptor was obtained from a man aged 18 to 30 who had recovered from COVID-19. The CDR3 reads CASSPVGRWDSLGANVLTF. The DNA sequence is given as TGTGCCAGTAGTCCGGTGGGCAGGTGGGACTCTCTGGGGGCCAACGTCCTGACTTTC. When the CDR3 is completed using the reference TRBV19 and TRBJ2-6 genes on either side, the full variable domain is DGGITQSPKYLFRKEGQNVTLSCEQNLNHDAMYWYRQDPGQGLRLIYYSQIVNDFQKGDIAEGYSVSREKKESFPLTVTSAQKNPTAFYLCASSPVGRWDSLGANVLTFGAGSRLTVL.